The T cell receptor beta chain described here comes from a study of cytomegalovirus exposure and HLA in healthy donors (dated by TCRdb to the late 2010s). For the wider study: An earlier analysis of roughly 630 of the donors reported approximately 300 Gb of sequence data and 120 million or so unique TCR beta sequences from roughly 180 million T cells. To predict cytomegalovirus infection status, the study brought together high-throughput TCR immunosequencing, statistical association of individual TCRs with disease status, and machine learning. A later analysis re-examined previously published TCR beta repertoires from around 670 donors and added high-resolution HLA genotyping to investigate patterns of TCR occurrence. The later analysis used no new phenotypic data to find candidate immune exposures, relying instead on TCR beta sequences and their occurrence across donors. A separate validation cohort of over 95 different subjects was used in addition to the roughly 700-subject first cohort. Alongside the repertoire data, information on donor age, sex, ethnicity and CMV serostatus was compiled. Class I and class II HLA loci were covered by the typing at four-digit resolution. The study aimed to test whether cataloging public T cell receptors could reveal signatures of past pathogen exposure. To decide whether each TCR beta V gene segment behaved as functional or pseudogenic, an earlier analysis of 587 of the donors relied on high-throughput TCR beta sequencing. Typing coverage varied by locus: roughly 629-640 donors for A, B, C, DRB1 and DQB1; roughly 510 for DQA1; over 600 for DPA1; approximately 490 for DPB1. Every repertoire in the discovery cohort had been generated on one and the same sequencing platform. Among roughly 400 genotyped donors of the cohort, an average of around 220,000 unique TCR beta nucleotide sequences was sequenced per donor, of which 15% to 20% were non-productive. Several DR-DQ haplotypes were treated as single units for association and clustering because of strong linkage in the cohort. The genetic ancestry cluster associated with self-reported Caucasian donors included 65% to 90% of the roughly 410 genotyped donors. A later genetic analysis took genome-wide SNP genotypes for about three fifths of the roughly 700 donors and used that subset as a discovery cohort. Roughly 290 gigabases of sequencing data and around 85 million unique TCR sequences made up an early release that covered about 640 HLA-typed donors. The study used immunosequencing to profile the T cell repertoires of more than 650 subjects and linked those repertoires to cytomegalovirus serostatus. Study-wide findings and limitations: At a false discovery rate of 0.05, a later analysis linked approximately 18,000 TCR beta sequences to specific HLA alleles. In vitro tests confirmed that a few of the cytomegalovirus-associated TCR beta chains recognize cytomegalovirus antigens. HLA typing was unavailable for some donors at each locus, so association tests used only the typed subset. Most CMV-associated TCR beta chains appeared to be HLA-restricted in a later analysis, and the HLA associations seemed to be driven largely by CMV exposure. Only TCR beta chains were sequenced in this cohort, and the absence of alpha or paired-chain data limited detectable features. Most TCR sequences were observed very rarely across donors, whereas some public TCRs were present in many individuals. The classifier was reported to diagnose cytomegalovirus status with high specificity and sensitivity in both the original cohort and the validation cohort. Because counts were too low, seventeen rarely observed V segments, including chromosome 9 orphons, were excluded from the earlier analysis of roughly 580 of the donors. A later analysis found that HLA-associated TCR beta chains were more clonally expanded and had lower generation probabilities than equally common non-associated chains. The only immune exposure information available for the cohort was CMV serostatus. A further reported finding was that TCR beta sequences accurately predicted the HLA-A and HLA-B alleles for most subjects in the first cohort. An earlier analysis of approximately 530 of the donors showed that most TCR beta V segments appeared in productive rearrangements either about 90% or about 30% of the time, which broadly matched IMGT annotations. A later analysis found that TCR association rates varied across HLA loci, with DRB1 alleles showing the most associated TCRs and HLA-C alleles the fewest. Compared with the approximately 670-donor mean, donors in an Asian-associated ancestry cluster had fewer N-insertions in productive TCRs, according to a later genetic analysis. Sequencing depth was assumed to be roughly uniform across donors in the presence/absence analyses, though that assumption may not hold. An association between a missense DCLRE1C variant and V-gene and J-gene trimming of TCR beta chains was found in a later genetic analysis and replicated in an independent cohort. A group of highly shared sequence variants was considered likely to be a technical artifact of the sequencing pipeline. Strong co-occurrence of HLA alleles, especially DR and DQ, made assigning TCR associations to individual alleles difficult. A later analysis reported that several top co-occurrence clusters appeared linked to parvovirus B19, influenza, CMV and Epstein-Barr virus. Linkage disequilibrium might explain the correlated functional status among segregating V segments, but an unknown experimental factor could not be ruled out. A total of fewer than 200 TCR beta chains were listed by the study as associated with cytomegalovirus. It was suggested by the authors that the approach could potentially be generalized to other disease states and immunological phenotypes.

A note on this clone: It lacks a known antigen. No much larger clonotype is one base removed from it; base qualities were not supplied.

The cohort was made up of several hundred healthy bone marrow donors. At the time of sampling, all cohort members were nominally healthy, though unrecorded immune exposures were likely present. The donor was CMV seropositive and belonged to the group of 250 to 350 seropositive cohort members. Each donor provided a peripheral blood sample, and peripheral blood mononuclear cells were used for TCR beta sequencing. The Qiagen DNeasy Blood Extraction Kit was used to extract genomic DNA from the blood cell samples. Libraries were constructed by the immunoSEQ multiplex PCR assay. The multiplex PCR relied on a mix of 60 forward primers for TCR Vbeta segments and 13 reverse primers for TCR Jbeta segments. The CDR3 region of rearranged TCR beta genes was amplified from genomic DNA with a multiplex PCR assay. Amplified TCR beta libraries were sequenced as 87-base-pair reads on the Illumina HiSeq System. In the authors' own workflow: In a later analysis, some 80 million unique TCR beta chains were counted across the roughly 700 repertoires, and around 10 million of these chains were shared by at least two donors. Raw reads were error-corrected and collapsed into unique sequences by a nearest-neighbor algorithm in which closely related sequences were merged to remove PCR and sequencing errors. Alignment of CDR3 sequences to IMGT reference sequences was used to assign V, D and J gene segments. For a sequence to be retained, a match of at least six nucleotides to both a V gene segment and a J gene segment was required. Rearrangements were classified as productive when the CDR3 lacked stop codons and remained in frame with V and J, and all other rearrangements were classified as non-productive. Following IMGT convention, CDR3 was defined as the stretch from the second conserved V-encoded cysteine up to the conserved J-encoded phenylalanine. The earlier analysis of 587 of the donors excluded sequences that lacked an unambiguous match to a single V gene segment. An earlier analysis of some 610 of the donors called V segments functional above 56.7% productive rearrangements and segregating when the between-donor standard deviation exceeded 5%. A statistical classification framework was built for diagnosing cytomegalovirus status from the catalog of TCR beta chain sequences. A later analysis assigned V and J genes by comparing TCR nucleotide sequences with IMGT/GENE-DB human TR gene sequences. In a later analysis, CDR3 sequences and most-parsimonious VDJ recombination scenarios were assigned using the TCRdist pipeline. A later analysis defined each TCR beta chain by its CDR3 amino acid sequence plus V-gene family, and excluded reads lacking a unique V-gene family. In a later analysis, fewer than 600 highly shared, low-generation-probability nucleotide sequences were removed to address suspected cross-contamination and a sequencing artifact. A later analysis calculated a clonal expansion index for each public chain from normalized within-repertoire ranks of inferred template counts. A later analysis computed generation probabilities with a VDJ recombination model fitted to out-of-frame rearrangements, and checked the results against IGoR. In a later analysis, TCR-TCR, TCR-HLA and TCR-CMV co-occurrence was scored with hypergeometric tests, and a repertoire-size bias correction was applied to TCR pairs. False discovery rates were estimated in a later analysis by permuting HLA or CMV assignments 20 times. In a later analysis, co-occurring TCRs were grouped using DBSCAN, with TCRdist sequence similarity added in when clustering inside HLA-allele-positive subsets. Co-occurrence clustering excluded repertoires with fewer than 30,000 or more than 120,000 public chains, plus five with anomalous nucleotide sharing. In TCRdb, the immuneACCESS table is reduced to in-frame sequences with V and J assigned. These tables do not hold every clone; where another copy was compared, an unresolved V gene accounts for under half, and the others remain unexplained. V and J calls and clone size come straight from that table; D and trimming were deduced from the DNA. The sample table holds around 160,000 clones, of which 77% were seen once. Clones ranked in the top ten supply more than 2% of the sample.

The sequence came from a man aged 45 to 65 in good health and CMV-seropositive. Sequencing was performed on PBMCs.

The DNA reads TGTGCCAGCAGTCTGGGCCAGGGTGTTTTCTTT. This translates into CASSLGQGVFF. The receptor chain draws on TRBV28 and TRBJ1-1; the D region possibly corresponds to TRBD1 (5 bases align). Its CDR3 holds 11 amino acids, cysteine through phenylalanine. The CDR3 DNA has 33 bases and is translated from base 1. CDR1 and CDR2 were assigned from the germline V gene as MDHEN and SYDVKM. V loses 5 bases of germline sequence and J loses 13 bases, and the interval between the two ends is 14 bases.